This TCR beta chain emerged from a study of blood T cell repertoires in COVID-19. The wider study: T cells, B-cell-depleted T cells, or PBMCs supplied cDNA or gDNA.

This clone appeared a single time. V lost 7 bases, J lost 3 bases, and 10 bases lay in between. The CDR3 has 12 residues. CDR1 and CDR2 (germline): GTSNPN, SVGIG (reference sequence). This table comes from immunoSEQ multiplex PCR, and its TCRdb copy is limited to in-frame clones, with some not included. This table holds over 65,000 clones, about nine tenths found once. The receptor was derived from a man over 45 with active or convalescent COVID-19. The genes are TRBV30 and TRBJ2-1; tentatively, D is TRBD2 (6 bases). The specimen sequenced was peripheral blood. The CDR3 loop is CAFAGNYNEQFF. For the CDR3, the DNA is TGTGCCTTTGCGGGAAACTACAATGAGCAGTTCTTC.